Listed here are 31 T cell receptor beta chains from one sample, sequenced in a study of T cell repertoires in cytomegalovirus infection. TCRdb redid the calling of the reads with MiXCR, one entry per CDR3 protein. The table lists 650,000 to 850,000 distinct CDR3 sequences, about 28% of them singletons. These TCRs' antigens remain unknown. Sample: cultured CD8+ T cells from PBMCs, taken from culture after CMV antigen stimulation. These receptors originate from a human donor in good health (CMV status not recorded). Some clones in this sample may be carry-over from other donors' samples.

This clonotype was recorded once. The rearrangement links TRBV6-5 to TRBJ2-3; possible D gene TRBD2, 6 bases. Looked up from germline, CDR1 is MNHEY and CDR2 is SVGAGI. V was clipped by 0 bases and J by 0 bases, with 7 bases between them. The CDR3 length is 15 residues. CDR3 loop: CASSYSGLSTDTQYF. CDR3 coding DNA: TGTGCCAGCAGTTACTCGGGACTGAGCACAGATACGCAGTATTTT.

V is TRBV4-1 and J is TRBJ2-2; the D is unclear. Germline V CDR1 and CDR2: MGHRA, YSYEKL. This CDR3 is built from 13 residues. Deletions cut 3 bases from V and 4 bases from J, with 6 bases between. CDR3 sequence reads: CASSHLGTGELFF. CDR3 nucleotide sequence: TGCGCCAGCAGCCACCTAGGCACCGGGGAGCTGTTTTTT.

This rearrangement joins TRBV4-1 to TRBJ2-7; 11 positions agree with TRBD1. In germline, CDR1 is MGHRA, CDR2 YSYEKL. V lost 1 base and J lost 2; bases outside the gene matches: 1. CDR3 length: 15 residues. Here the CDR3 reads CASSQGDRGAYEQYF. CDR3 DNA sequence: TGCGCCAGCAGCCAAGGGGACAGGGGGGCCTACGAGCAGTACTTC.

V and J are TRBV12-3 or TRBV12-4 and TRBJ2-1; no clear D gene. The length of the CDR3 is 15 residues. V lost 9 bases, J lost 0 bases, and 15 bases lay in between. Written as DNA, the CDR3 is TGTGCCAGTCGCTCGACTCTGAGCTCCTACAATGAGCAGTTCTTC. It codes for CASRSTLSSYNEQFF.

This clonotype was detected only a few times. V and J are TRBV6-1 and TRBJ1-4; D unresolved. CDR3 length equals 16 residues. The germline gives CDR1 MNHNS, CDR2 SASEGT. The ends were cut back, 3 bases at V and 8 bases at J, with 19 bases in the middle. CDR3 in amino acids: CASSDEGDYPGEKLFF. The CDR3 DNA sequence: TGTGCCAGCAGTGACGAGGGAGACTATCCTGGGGAAAAACTGTTTTTT.

The CDR3 bases are TGTGCCACGGCTGAGCGGGGGGGCTGGTACAATGAGCAGTTCTTC. Translating it yields CATAERGGWYNEQFF. The rearrangement joins TRBV7-9 to TRBJ2-1; 10 nucleotides align to TRBD2. The CDR3 has 15 residues. From germline, CDR1 is SEHNR and CDR2 FQNEAQ (reference sequence). After removal of 10 bases from V and 4 bases from J, the junction contained 10 bases not matched to a gene.

This clonotype came up once. The chain is built from TRBV5-4 and TRBJ1-2; the D gene is possibly TRBD1 (6 bases). CDR1 is SGHNT and CDR2 is YYREEE in the germline V gene (reference sequence). The CDR3 length is 15 residues. V shed 4 bases and J shed 1 base, with 14 bases lying between them. The CDR3 sequence is CASSPADSFNYGYTF. CDR3 DNA sequence: TGTGCCAGCAGCCCCGCGGACAGCTTTAACTATGGCTACACCTTC.

This clonotype was seen more than once but under ten times. The rearrangement links TRBV7-9 to TRBJ2-7, with 8 bases that match TRBD1. The germline gives CDR1 SEHNR, CDR2 FQNEAQ (reference sequence). V was clipped by 5 bases and J by 6 bases; unmatched bases: 15. CDR3 length equals 16 residues. CDR3 sequence reads: CASSPMETGESGEQYF. The CDR3, as DNA: TGTGCCAGCAGCCCCATGGAGACAGGGGAATCAGGCGAGCAGTACTTC.

The J gene is TRBJ1-1, the V gene TRBV19; no definite D call. V shed 2 bases and J shed 3 bases, with 7 bases lying between them. CDR1 LNHDA and CDR2 SQIVND come from the germline V gene (reference sequence). There are 13 residues in the CDR3. The CDR3 protein is CASSIMAHTEAFF. As DNA, the CDR3 is TGTGCCAGTAGTATAATGGCCCACACTGAAGCTTTCTTT. The full variable domain, with the rest looked up from reference TRBV19 and TRBJ1-1, is DGGITQSPKYLFRKEGQNVTLSCEQNLNHDAMYWYRQDPGQGLRLIYYSQIVNDFQKGDIAEGYSVSREKKESFPLTVTSAQKNPTAFYLCASSIMAHTEAFFGQGTRLTVV.

The V gene is TRBV28, the J gene TRBJ2-3; D may correspond to TRBD1 or TRBD2 (5 bases each). The CDR3 is made up of 15 amino acids. Trimming left V 4 bases short and J 0 bases short, with 11 bases between. Germline loops: CDR1 MDHEN, CDR2 SYDVKM. The CDR3 is CASSSERDSTDTQYF. CDR3 DNA sequence: TGTGCCAGCAGTTCGGAGAGGGACAGCACAGATACGCAGTATTTT.

V is TRBV11-2 and J is TRBJ2-7; TRBD1 aligns across 9 bases. J lost 3 bases, V lost 4 bases, and 13 bases had no gene match. CDR3 length equals 17 residues. Germline CDR1 SGHAT, CDR2 FQNNGV. CDR3 DNA sequence: TGTGCCAGCAGCTCCACCCCGGACAGGGGATTCCGCTACGAGCAGTACTTC. Residues: CASSSTPDRGFRYEQYF.

Only a few counts were recorded for this clonotype. CDR3 amino acids: CATIPPPGLAGIYTDTQYF. CDR3 sequence (DNA): TGTGCCACCATACCCCCACCGGGACTAGCGGGGATTTACACAGATACGCAGTATTTT. The rearrangement links TRBV24-1 to TRBJ2-3; 13 positions match TRBD2. This CDR3 is built from 19 residues. V lost 8 bases, J lost 2 bases, and 15 bases stayed unmatched. Germline CDR1 reads KGHDR; CDR2 reads SFDVKD.

This clonotype was counted between two and nine times. CDR3 loop: CASRPPRGLDTEAFF. The DNA for the CDR3 is TGTGCCAGCAGGCCCCCTAGGGGGCTGGACACTGAAGCTTTCTTT. This chain uses TRBV6-2 or TRBV6-3 with TRBJ1-1; TRBD1 matches 7 bases. There are 15 residues in the CDR3. The V gene's germline CDR1 is MNHEY and CDR2 SVGEGT. Trimming removed 6 bases from V and 3 bases from J; junction bases left unmatched: 10.

The rearrangement links TRBV20-1 to TRBJ2-1, with 9 bases matching TRBD2. CDR3 length: 17 residues. The trim removed 0 bases at V and 4 bases at J, leaving 10 bases unmatched. Germline values: CDR1 DFQATT, CDR2 SNEGSKA (reference sequence). As DNA, the CDR3 is TGCAGTGCTAGAGACTCCCCGACTAGCGGATTTTACAATGAGCAGTTCTTC. Translated, it gives CSARDSPTSGFYNEQFF.

The V and J genes are TRBV3-1 and TRBJ1-4, with 7 bases aligning to TRBD1. The CDR3 runs to 14 residues. CDR1 is LGHDT, CDR2 YNNKEL, per germline (reference sequence). The J segment lost 8 bases and the V segment lost 2 bases, leaving 5 bases of the junction unmatched. CDR3 protein: CASSQYDREEKLFF. The CDR3 bases are TGTGCCAGCAGCCAATACGACAGGGAGGAAAAACTGTTTTTT. The full variable domain, in which reference TRBV3-1 and TRBJ1-4 provide the parts outside the CDR3, is DTAVSQTPKYLVTQMGNDKSIKCEQNLGHDTMYWYKQDSKKFLKIMFSYNNKELIINETVPNRFSPKSPDKAHLNLHINSLELGDSAVYFCASSQYDREEKLFFGSGTQLSVL.

The gene calls are TRBV3-1 and TRBJ2-5; tentative D call: TRBD1 (5 bases). The germline V gene has CDR1 LGHDT and CDR2 YNNKEL (reference sequence). The CDR3 consists of 16 residues. Between the trimmed V and J ends, which lost 0 bases and 4 bases, there was a span of 15 bases. DNA for the CDR3: TGTGCCAGCAGCCAAGATGCAGGGTTAAGTTTAGAGACCCAGTACTTC. It yields the protein CASSQDAGLSLETQYF.

The table lists this clonotype with a few counts. The chain links TRBV6-2 or TRBV6-3 to TRBJ2-3; no definite D call. V dropped 5 bases and J dropped 3 bases, with 9 bases sitting between them. The CDR3 runs 13 residues. Germline lookup yields CDR1 MNHEY and CDR2 SVGEGT. The CDR3 sequence: CASSRVYTDTQYF. The CDR3 bases are TGTGCCAGCAGTCGTGTTTATACAGATACGCAGTATTTT.

In this sample, this clonotype turned up many times. The V and J genes are TRBV7-9 and TRBJ2-7; 9 bases are shared with TRBD1. V dropped 4 bases and J dropped 7; count of bases not matched to a gene: 11. The length of the CDR3 is 15 residues. The V gene's germline CDR1 is SEHNR and CDR2 FQNEAQ (reference sequence). CDR3 in amino acids: CASSSGTGSRREQYF. In nucleotides, the CDR3 is TGTGCCAGCAGCTCTGGGACAGGGTCTCGTCGAGAGCAGTACTTC.

This chain uses TRBV12-3 or TRBV12-4 with TRBJ2-7; D is unresolved. This CDR3 is built from 12 residues. The V end was cut by 5 bases, the J end by 2 bases, with 7 bases between. CDR3: CASSPTAYEQYF. As DNA, the CDR3 is TGTGCCAGCAGTCCTACGGCCTACGAGCAGTACTTC.

The rearrangement links TRBV7-9 to TRBJ2-5, with D hard to call. This CDR3 spans 13 amino acids. Trimming stripped 4 bases from V and 3 bases from J, with 9 bases between. CDR1 is SEHNR, CDR2 FQNEAQ, per germline (reference sequence). CDR3 region: CASSSPVEETQYF. The CDR3 bases are TGTGCCAGCAGCTCCCCGGTCGAAGAGACCCAGTACTTC.

This clonotype came up many times. The chain links TRBV7-2 to TRBJ2-7, with 10 bases matching TRBD2. Germline loops: CDR1 SGHTA, CDR2 FQGNSA. CDR3 size: 15 residues. V dropped 2 bases and J dropped 2; count of bases not matched to a gene: 3. CDR3 sequence (DNA): TGTGCCAGCAGCTTAAGCGGGGGGGAGACCTACGAGCAGTACGTC. It specifies CASSLSGGETYEQYV.

This clonotype was counted a few times. V and J are TRBV7-3 and TRBJ2-2; 7 nucleotides match TRBD1. There are 17 residues in the CDR3. Germline V gene sequence: CDR1 SGHTA, CDR2 FQGTGA. V was clipped by 3 bases and J by 2 bases; unmatched bases: 9. The CDR3 reads CASSFHDRVSNTGELFF. In nucleotides, the CDR3 is TGTGCCAGCAGCTTTCACGACAGGGTATCTAACACCGGGGAGCTGTTTTTT. The full variable domain, in which reference TRBV7-3 and TRBJ2-2 provide the parts outside the CDR3, is GAGVSQTPSNKVTEKGKYVELRCDPISGHTALYWYRQSLGQGPEFLIYFQGTGAADDSGLPNDRFFAVRPEGSVSTLKIQRTERGDSAVYLCASSFHDRVSNTGELFFGEGSRLTVL.

V usage is TRBV28 and J usage is TRBJ1-4, with a weak D call TRBD1 (5 bases). The CDR3 consists of 14 residues. Germline CDR1 MDHEN, CDR2 SYDVKM. V was pared by 4 bases and J by 3 bases, with 9 bases between. This CDR3 is CASSWAGPNEKLFF. The CDR3, as DNA: TGTGCCAGCAGTTGGGCAGGGCCTAATGAAAAACTGTTTTTT.

The chain employs TRBV27 and TRBJ2-1; TRBD2 matches 12 bases. The ends lost 3 bases at V and 0 bases at J; junction bases unmatched: 9. CDR1 is MNHEY and CDR2 is SMNVEV in the germline V gene (reference sequence). This CDR3 contains 19 residues. In DNA, the CDR3 is TGTGCCAGCAGTTTTACACTAGCGGGGGGCTCAAGCTCCTACAATGAGCAGTTCTTC. Translated, it gives CASSFTLAGGSSSYNEQFF.

This clonotype was observed a few times. The chain has TRBV28 and TRBJ1-1; TRBD1 matches at 8 bases. The CDR3 has 17 residues. Germline-derived CDR1 and CDR2 are MDHEN and SYDVKM. Trimming cost V 4 bases and J 0 bases; bases outside gene matches: 10. The CDR3 region is CASSSGTGWRMNTEAFF. DNA of the CDR3: TGTGCCAGCAGTTCTGGGACAGGTTGGAGAATGAACACTGAAGCTTTCTTT.

Only a few counts were recorded for this clonotype. The chain carries TRBV29-1 and TRBJ2-2; no definite D call. The CDR3 has 14 residues. Per germline, CDR1 SQVTM and CDR2 ANQGSEA. The V end lost 1 base, the J end lost 6 bases, and 12 bases lay between the germline ends. The CDR3 DNA reads TGCAGCGTTGAAGGGCCAGGCCGGCCCGGGGAGCTGTTTTTT. It is translated as CSVEGPGRPGELFF.

This clonotype was seen at least ten times. The V call is TRBV7-2, the J call TRBJ2-7, with D possibly TRBD2 on 6 matching bases. The V end lost 0 bases, the J end lost 0 bases, and 9 bases lay between the germline ends. The CDR3 spans 15 residues. Germline CDR1 SGHTA, CDR2 FQGNSA. Written as DNA, the CDR3 is TGTGCCAGCAGCTTAGCGAGGGACTTCTCCTACGAGCAGTACGTC. Translated, it gives CASSLARDFSYEQYV.

This clonotype has just a few counts. The rearrangement links TRBV7-6 to TRBJ2-7, with D perhaps matching TRBD1 or TRBD2 (5 bases each). This CDR3 has 14 residues. V gave up 7 bases and J gave up 7 bases, with 20 bases separating them. Germline CDR1 and CDR2: SGHVS and FNYEAQ. The CDR3 sequence: CASTGGRGGREQYF. The CDR3 coding sequence is TGTGCCAGCACCGGAGGTCGGGGCGGAAGGGAGCAGTACTTC.

In its sample, this clonotype was seen a few times. The genes are TRBV10-3 and TRBJ1-4; perhaps TRBD1 as D (5 bases). CDR3 length: 14 residues. Trimming left V 4 bases short and J 5 bases short, with 11 bases between. Per the germline V gene, CDR1 is ENHRY and CDR2 is SYGVKD. CDR3 DNA sequence: TGTGCCATCAGTGGTCCCGGGACCAATGAAAAACTGTTTTTT. Translated: CAISGPGTNEKLFF.

This clonotype was detected only a few times. This chain joins TRBV6-6 and TRBJ2-7; 7 bases match TRBD1. This CDR3 is built from 13 residues. The germline gives CDR1 MNHNY, CDR2 SVGAGI (reference sequence). Trimming took 4 bases from V and 4 from J; bases not matched to a gene: 4. The CDR3 is CASSFGQAYEQYV. CDR3 sequence (DNA): TGTGCCAGCAGTTTCGGACAGGCTTACGAGCAGTACGTC.

Ten or more counts support this clonotype. The CDR3, as DNA: TGTGCCAGCAGTCGCCGGGACGCGGAAAGACCCATATATTTT. Residues: CASSRRDAERPIYF. This chain uses TRBV7-8 with TRBJ1-3; D possibly corresponds to TRBD1 (5 bases). The CDR3 is made up of 14 amino acids. Trimming removed 6 bases at V and 11 bases at J, with 20 bases between. The V gene's germline CDR1 is SGHVS and CDR2 FQNEAQ.